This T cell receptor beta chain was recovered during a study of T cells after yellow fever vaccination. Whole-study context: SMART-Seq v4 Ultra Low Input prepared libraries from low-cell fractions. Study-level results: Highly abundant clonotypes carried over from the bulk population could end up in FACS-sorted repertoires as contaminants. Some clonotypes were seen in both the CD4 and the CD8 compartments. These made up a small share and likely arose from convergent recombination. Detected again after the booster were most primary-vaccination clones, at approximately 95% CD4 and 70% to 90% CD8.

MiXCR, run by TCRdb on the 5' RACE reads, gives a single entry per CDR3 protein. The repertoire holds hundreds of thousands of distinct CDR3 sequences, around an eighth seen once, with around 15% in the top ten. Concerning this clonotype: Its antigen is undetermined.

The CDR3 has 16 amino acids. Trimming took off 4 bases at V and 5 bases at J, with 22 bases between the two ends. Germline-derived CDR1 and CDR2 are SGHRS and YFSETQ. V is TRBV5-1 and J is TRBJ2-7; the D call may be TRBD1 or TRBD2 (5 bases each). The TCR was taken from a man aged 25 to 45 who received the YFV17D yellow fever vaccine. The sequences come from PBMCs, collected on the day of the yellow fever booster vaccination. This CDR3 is CASSPLPGQGIHEQYF. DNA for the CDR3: TGCGCCAGCAGCCCCCTCCCGGGGCAGGGCATCCACGAGCAGTACTTC.